These 22 T cell receptor beta chains were sequenced from one sample in a study of T-cell memory formation after mild COVID-19. TCRdb reanalysed the 5' RACE reads using MiXCR and keeps one entry per CDR3 protein. This table holds approximately 260,000 distinct CDR3 sequences, 15% to 20% found once. The sequenced sample was PBMCs or a T cell subset sorted from them (not recorded which). The receptors shown here come from a man aged 18 to 29 who had mild COVID-19 (a few samples of this study predate the infection). Cell type and time point are not known.

This clonotype was counted between two and nine times. V is TRBV7-2 and J is TRBJ1-2, with D uncertain. The germline V and J ends were trimmed by 1 base and 4 bases, with 7 bases remaining between them. CDR1 is SGHTA and CDR2 is FQGNSA in the germline V gene. The CDR3 is made up of 13 amino acids. Written as DNA, the CDR3 is TGTGCCAGCAGCTTAGATGGCGTCTATGGCTACACCTTC. Protein product: CASSLDGVYGYTF.

This clonotype appeared a few times. The DNA for the CDR3 is TGCAGTGCTACCGAAGGGACTAGCGTTGCAGATACGCAGTATTTT. Translated: CSATEGTSVADTQYF. V gene TRBV20-1 combines with J gene TRBJ2-3; 10 bases fit TRBD2. Germline V lookup: CDR1 DFQATT, CDR2 SNEGSKA (reference sequence). This CDR3 comprises 15 residues. V trimming: 4 bases; J trimming: 4 bases; junction bases outside the gene matches: 8.

This chain links TRBV6-2 or TRBV6-3 with TRBJ2-7; the D gene could be TRBD1 or TRBD2 (6 bases each). The germline CDR1 and CDR2 sequences are MNHEY and SVGEGT. The CDR3 runs to 14 residues. V lost 0 bases and J lost 2, with 8 bases in between. CDR3 sequence (DNA): TGTGCCAGCAGTTACTCTGGGGGGCCCTACGAGCAGTACTTC. It yields the protein CASSYSGGPYEQYF.

The CDR3 DNA is TGTGCCAGCAGGGTTGCCCTCACTGAAGCTTTCTTT. It yields the protein CASRVALTEAFF. V usage is TRBV12-3 or TRBV12-4 and J usage is TRBJ1-1; D call uncertain. Trimming took 6 bases from V and 4 from J, leaving 9 bases between them. CDR3 size: 12 residues.

The V gene is TRBV29-1, the J gene TRBJ2-4, with TRBD2 matching over 7 bases. Germline loops: CDR1 SQVTM, CDR2 ANQGSEA. V lost 8 bases, J lost 6 bases, and 10 bases stayed unmatched. The CDR3 loop spans 13 amino acids. The CDR3 nucleotides read TGCAGCATCTTGGTTTCGGGAGGAAACATTCAGTACTTC. It encodes CSILVSGGNIQYF.

The chain has TRBV6-2 or TRBV6-3 and TRBJ2-1, with 7 positions matching TRBD2. Trimming took 3 bases from V and 8 from J; bases not matched to a gene: 19. The CDR3 consists of 18 residues. Germline assignment: CDR1 MNHEY and CDR2 SVGEGT. The CDR3 sequence is CASSYRADGGLFFHEQFF. CDR3 coding DNA: TGTGCCAGCAGTTATAGAGCAGATGGGGGACTATTCTTCCATGAGCAGTTCTTC.

The genes are TRBV5-5 and TRBJ2-7; unclear D gene. V was pared by 2 bases and J by 3 bases, with 12 bases between. Germline CDR1 SGHKS, CDR2 YYEKEE (reference sequence). This CDR3 contains 14 residues. Here the CDR3 DNA reads TGTGCCAGCAGCTTTAGACACCAGAACTACGAGCAGTACTTC. Translating it yields CASSFRHQNYEQYF.

This clonotype came up many times. The chain links TRBV20-1 to TRBJ2-1, with a possible D match to TRBD2 (5 bases). The CDR3 loop spans 11 amino acids. Germline CDR1 reads DFQATT; CDR2 reads SNEGSKA (reference sequence). V dropped 5 bases and J dropped 8 bases, with 10 bases sitting between them. CDR3 sequence reads: CSAGLAHEQFF. CDR3 in DNA: TGCAGTGCTGGGCTAGCCCATGAGCAGTTCTTC.

This clonotype was observed many times. The chain is built from TRBV20-1 and TRBJ2-3; 11 positions agree with TRBD1. Germline values: CDR1 DFQATT, CDR2 SNEGSKA (reference sequence). The J segment lost 4 bases and the V segment lost 6 bases, leaving 6 bases of the junction unmatched. There are 14 residues in the CDR3. The CDR3 nucleotides are TGCAGTGCGGAACAGGGACAGGGGGCAGATACGCAGTATTTT. Protein sequence: CSAEQGQGADTQYF.

J is TRBJ2-5 and V is TRBV15, with 8 bases lining up with TRBD2. Losses at the gene ends were 4 bases for V and 5 bases for J; bases not matched to a gene: 9. This CDR3 has 15 residues. Germline CDR1 reads LNHNV; CDR2 reads YYDKDF (reference sequence). The CDR3: CATSTRLALLETQYF. CDR3 DNA sequence: TGTGCCACCAGCACCAGACTAGCGTTGTTGGAGACCCAGTACTTC.

The chain uses TRBV6-2 or TRBV6-3 and TRBJ1-1; D possibly corresponds to TRBD1 (5 bases). The CDR3 is 15 residues long. Germline loops: CDR1 MNHEY, CDR2 SVGEGT. V was pared by 6 bases and J by 0 bases, with 14 bases between. The CDR3 DNA reads TGTGCCAGCAGCAGAAGACAGTCAATGAACACTGAAGCTTTCTTT. Its translation is CASSRRQSMNTEAFF.

The chain combines TRBV5-6 with TRBJ2-7, with 9 bases fitting TRBD1. There are 12 residues in the CDR3. The J segment lost 5 bases and the V segment lost 5 bases, leaving 2 bases of the junction unmatched. CDR1 SGHDT and CDR2 YYEEEE come from the germline V gene. The CDR3 DNA follows: TGTGCCAGCAGTTGGACAGGGGACGAGCAGTACTTC. Residues: CASSWTGDEQYF.

This clonotype showed up just a few times. The rearrangement joins TRBV20-1 to TRBJ1-2; perhaps TRBD1 as D (6 bases). This CDR3 comprises 12 residues. Trimming took off 5 bases at V and 8 bases at J, with 15 bases between the two ends. Germline CDR1 reads DFQATT; CDR2 reads SNEGSKA (reference sequence). The CDR3 DNA is TGCAGTGCTCCCACAGGGACCGGGGGCTACACCTTC. It encodes CSAPTGTGGYTF.

The rearrangement uses TRBV4-1 and TRBJ1-1; no firm D call. V was pared by 0 bases and J by 4 bases, with 12 bases between. Germline V gives CDR1 MGHRA, CDR2 YSYEKL. CDR3 length equals 15 residues. CDR3 loop: CASSQDAPEGTEAFF. CDR3 nucleotide sequence: TGCGCCAGCAGCCAAGACGCCCCCGAAGGCACTGAAGCTTTCTTT.

This clonotype was picked up a small number of times. The chain is built from TRBV27 and TRBJ2-1; 11 nucleotides agree with TRBD2. This CDR3 comprises 15 residues. The V gene's germline CDR1 is MNHEY and CDR2 SMNVEV (reference sequence). V gave up 2 bases and J gave up 6 bases; unmatched junction bases: 3. The DNA of the CDR3 is TGTGCCAGCAGTTTAAGGGGGACTAGCGGCAATGAGCAGTTCTTC. It specifies CASSLRGTSGNEQFF.

This clonotype showed up just a few times. V usage is TRBV7-2 and J usage is TRBJ2-1; 7 bases map to TRBD2. The junction had 4 bases not matched to a gene; V was cut back by 4 bases and J by 10 bases. The length of the CDR3 is 12 residues. The V gene's germline CDR1 is SGHTA and CDR2 FQGNSA. The CDR3 is CASSSLTSEQFF. The CDR3 region has the DNA TGTGCCAGCAGCTCGTTGACTAGCGAGCAGTTCTTC.

This clonotype was counted a few times. The V gene is TRBV6-6, the J gene TRBJ1-4; 7 positions match TRBD1. The CDR3 covers 14 residues. The V gene's germline CDR1 is MNHNY and CDR2 SVGAGI (reference sequence). J lost 8 bases, V lost 5 bases, and 8 bases had no gene match. As DNA, the CDR3 is TGTGCCAGCAGTCCGCCAGGGGGTGGGGAAAAACTGTTTTTT. This codes for CASSPPGGGEKLFF.

The chain carries TRBV9 and TRBJ2-5, with D tentatively TRBD1 (6 bases). The CDR3 is 14 amino acids. With 2 bases removed from V and 4 bases from J, the gap between germline ends came to 12 bases. From germline, CDR1 is SGDLS and CDR2 YYNGEE. The CDR3 region has the DNA TGTGCCAGCAGCGTCCGGGTAGGGGGAGAGACCCAGTACTTC. Protein sequence: CASSVRVGGETQYF.

This chain joins TRBV20-1 and TRBJ1-2; 7 bases align to TRBD1. The CDR3 sequence is 15 residues long. With V trimmed by 0 bases and J by 2 bases, 6 bases remained unmatched. From germline, CDR1 is DFQATT and CDR2 SNEGSKA (reference sequence). The CDR3 DNA reads as TGCAGTGCTAGAGATGTTACAGGGGACAACTATGGCTACACCTTC. Encoded protein: CSARDVTGDNYGYTF.

The V and J genes are TRBV29-1 and TRBJ1-1; D perhaps matches TRBD1 (6 bases). The CDR3 extends over 10 amino acids. Trimming removed 7 bases from V and 11 bases from J, with 14 bases in between. The germline V gene encodes CDR1 SQVTM and CDR2 ANQGSEA. The CDR3 DNA reads TGCAGCGCGGAGGAAGGGGGGGCTTTCTTT. Translating it yields CSAEEGGAFF.

This clonotype was seen a few times. V and J are TRBV28 and TRBJ2-5; D gene uncertain. The CDR3 has 13 amino acids. Germline V gene data show CDR1 as MDHEN and CDR2 as SYDVKM. V lost 4 bases and J 3 bases, leaving 9 bases between the germline ends. In DNA, the CDR3 is TGTGCCAGCAGTTCACCCCCAAAAGAGACCCAGTACTTC. Translation: CASSSPPKETQYF.

This clonotype was observed a few times. J is TRBJ2-1 and V is TRBV29-1, with D perhaps TRBD2 (6 bases). The CDR3 has 12 amino acids. Trimming took 6 bases from V and 5 from J, leaving 11 bases between them. The germline V gene has CDR1 SQVTM and CDR2 ANQGSEA. The CDR3, as DNA: TGCAGCGTCCCCGGGACTGACAATGAGCAGTTCTTC. Amino acids: CSVPGTDNEQFF.